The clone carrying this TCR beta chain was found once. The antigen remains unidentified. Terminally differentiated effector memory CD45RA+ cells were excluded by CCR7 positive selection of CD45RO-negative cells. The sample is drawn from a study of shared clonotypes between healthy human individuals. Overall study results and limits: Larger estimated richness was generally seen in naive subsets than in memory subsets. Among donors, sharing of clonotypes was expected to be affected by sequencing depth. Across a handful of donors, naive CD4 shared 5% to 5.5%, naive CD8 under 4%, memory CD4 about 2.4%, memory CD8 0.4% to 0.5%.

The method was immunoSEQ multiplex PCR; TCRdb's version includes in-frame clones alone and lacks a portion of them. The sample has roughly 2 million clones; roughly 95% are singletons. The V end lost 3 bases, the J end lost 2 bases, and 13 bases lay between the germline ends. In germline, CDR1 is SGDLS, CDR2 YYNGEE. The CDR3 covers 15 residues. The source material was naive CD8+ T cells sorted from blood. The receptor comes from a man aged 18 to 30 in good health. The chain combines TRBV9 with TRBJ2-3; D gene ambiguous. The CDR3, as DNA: TGTGCCAGCAGCGACGACCCCCAGTTCACAGATACGCAGTATTTT. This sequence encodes CASSDDPQFTDTQYF.